Presented here are 17 T cell receptor beta chains from one specimen sequenced in a study of T cells in narcolepsy (dated by TCRdb to the late 2010s). The library came from the immunoSEQ multiplex PCR assay. The table was pulled from immuneACCESS by TCRdb, which kept in-frame rearrangements only. Such tables lose some clones; where checked, under half of the loss comes from unresolved V genes, and the rest has no known cause. The sample data list 25,000 to 35,000 clones, and 85% to 90% of these were observed just once. The top ten hold about 1.3% of the sample. The sample comprised CD45RA- memory CD4+ T cells from PBMCs. The cell subset or site tag for this specimen amounts to: memory T cells sorted ex vivo from peripheral blood. The receptors were sampled from a human donor with narcolepsy.

The gene calls are TRBV18 and TRBJ1-4; D may be TRBD1 (5 bases). The CDR3 loop spans 15 amino acids. In germline, CDR1 is KGHSH, CDR2 LQKENI. V was cut by 3 bases and J by 5 bases, with 13 bases left in between. Here the CDR3 DNA reads TGTGCCAGCTCACCGCCCGGGACGGGAAATGAAAAACTGTTTTTT. Translated: CASSPPGTGNEKLFF.

The J gene is TRBJ2-4, the V gene TRBV28; TRBD2 matches 15 bases. Germline values: CDR1 MDHEN, CDR2 SYDVKM. Trimming took 4 bases from V and 0 from J; bases not matched to a gene: 4. This CDR3 region has 18 residues. The CDR3 DNA reads TGTGCCAGCAGTTCCCCGGGACTAGCGGGAGGAGCCAAAAACATTCAGTACTTC. Translating gives CASSSPGLAGGAKNIQYF.

The chain uses TRBV19 and TRBJ1-2; D is perhaps TRBD1 (5 bases). The CDR3 runs to 15 residues. The germline V and J ends were trimmed by 3 bases and 6 bases, with 17 bases remaining between them. CDR1 LNHDA and CDR2 SQIVND come from the germline V gene (reference sequence). The CDR3: CASSIARGVVNGYTF. CDR3 in DNA: TGTGCCAGTAGTATCGCGAGGGGAGTGGTGAATGGCTACACCTTC.

The chain uses TRBV14 and TRBJ1-2; possible D gene TRBD1, 6 bases. The CDR3 is 15 amino acids. Germline CDR1 and CDR2: SGHDN and FVKESK. Trimming removed 3 bases at V and 4 bases at J, with 15 bases between. The CDR3 DNA sequence: TGTGCCAGCAGCCAGGCGCTAGGACAGACCTATGGCTACACCTTC. Protein product: CASSQALGQTYGYTF.

The chain recombines TRBV9 with TRBJ2-2; 11 bases match TRBD1. Germline CDR1 and CDR2: SGDLS and YYNGEE. V shed 4 bases and J 6 bases; nucleotides not matched to a gene: 8. The CDR3 sequence is 16 residues long. The CDR3 DNA is TGTGCCAGCAGCCTAGGGACAGGGGGAAGCTCCGGGGAGCTGTTTTTT. Its translation is CASSLGTGGSSGELFF.

The V and J genes are TRBV7-2 and TRBJ1-5; 9 bases line up with TRBD1. Trimming cost V 6 bases and J 6 bases; bases outside gene matches: 3. The CDR3 loop spans 13 amino acids. Per germline, CDR1 SGHTA and CDR2 FQGNSA. The CDR3 protein is CASRGQGSQPQHF. In DNA form, the CDR3 reads TGTGCCAGCAGGGGACAGGGAAGTCAGCCCCAGCATTTT.

V is TRBV10-3 and J is TRBJ2-7; 8 bases map to TRBD1. V gave up 10 bases and J gave up 5 bases; unmatched junction bases: 7. The CDR3 length is 12 residues. CDR1 and CDR2 from the germline V gene are ENHRY and SYGVKD. The CDR3 reads CATLDRGNEQYF. The CDR3 region has the DNA TGTGCCACCCTAGACAGGGGAAACGAGCAGTACTTC.

This clone has a single count. The junction does not match germline at one end; this may be a read error. This sample includes further DNA sequences coding for the same CDR3. The rearrangement links TRBV2 to TRBJ2-3, with 8 positions matching TRBD2. Germline V gives CDR1 SNHLY, CDR2 FYNNEI. This CDR3 has 14 residues. CDR3: CASSELGLEDTQYF. The CDR3 DNA reads TGTGCCAGCAGTGAATTGGGACTAGAGGATACACAGTATTTT.

The chain links TRBV11-3 to TRBJ2-2, with a weak D call TRBD1 (6 bases). The CDR3 is made up of 13 amino acids. CDR1 and CDR2 (germline): SGHNT, YENEEA. Trimming left V 5 bases short and J 6 bases short, with 10 bases between. CDR3 bases: TGTGCCAGCAGCGTAGGACAGTCCGGGGAGCTGTTTTTT. Translating it yields CASSVGQSGELFF.

This clone showed up just a few times. The chain employs TRBV9 and TRBJ2-1; no definite D call. With 0 bases removed from V and 7 bases from J, the gap between germline ends came to 11 bases. The germline V gene has CDR1 SGDLS and CDR2 YYNGEE. The CDR3 loop spans 14 amino acids. CDR3 residues: CASSVDPAVNEQFF. The CDR3, as DNA: TGTGCCAGCAGCGTAGACCCAGCCGTTAATGAGCAGTTCTTC.

The count of this clone is one. J is TRBJ2-3 and V is TRBV9; possible D gene TRBD2, 7 bases. The CDR3 totals 14 residues. V was pared by 3 bases and J by 2 bases, with 10 bases between. CDR1 is SGDLS, CDR2 YYNGEE, per germline. DNA of the CDR3: TGTGCCAGCAGCGCGGGGGGCGCCACAGATACGCAGTATTTT. The encoded protein is CASSAGGATDTQYF.

This clone occurred a few times. The chain employs TRBV5-1 and TRBJ2-7, with 9 bases matching TRBD2. The germline V gene has CDR1 SGHRS and CDR2 YFSETQ. V shed 3 bases and J 12 bases; nucleotides not matched to a gene: 16. The CDR3 sequence is 15 residues long. The CDR3, as DNA: TGCGCCAGCAGCTCGGACTTACGCGGGGGGGGTCCCACGTACTTC. This encodes CASSSDLRGGGPTYF.

The CDR3 sequence: CSAREESIQYF. Here the CDR3 DNA reads TGCAGTGCTAGGGAGGAGTCCATTCAGTACTTC. The rearrangement uses TRBV20-1 and TRBJ2-4; D is perhaps TRBD2 (5 bases). Germline V gene lookup returns CDR1 DFQATT and CDR2 SNEGSKA (reference sequence). The CDR3 covers 11 residues. Trimming took 3 bases from V and 9 from J, leaving 9 bases between them.

The chain combines TRBV6-5 with TRBJ1-1; D ambiguous. Per the germline V gene, CDR1 is MNHEY and CDR2 is SVGAGI. V dropped 5 bases and J dropped 1 base, with 8 bases sitting between them. The CDR3 covers 13 residues. CDR3: CASSRDWNTEAFF. The CDR3 coding sequence is TGTGCCAGCAGTCGCGACTGGAACACTGAAGCTTTCTTT.

The V call is TRBV6-5, the J call TRBJ2-1; 9 bases fit TRBD1. The CDR3 consists of 15 residues. Germline lookup yields CDR1 MNHEY and CDR2 SVGAGI. The J segment lost 0 bases and the V segment lost 7 bases, leaving 4 bases of the junction unmatched. The CDR3 region has the DNA TGTGCCAGCACTAAGGGACAGGGCTCCTACAATGAGCAGTTCTTC. Translating it yields CASTKGQGSYNEQFF.

This clone was observed a handful of times. V usage is TRBV28 and J usage is TRBJ2-1; TRBD2 matches at 7 bases. Germline lookup yields CDR1 MDHEN and CDR2 SYDVKM. V lost 7 bases, J lost 1 base, and 13 bases stayed unmatched. The CDR3 is 17 residues long. CDR3: CASTSAGEVGSYNEQFF. CDR3 DNA sequence: TGTGCCAGCACTAGTGCGGGGGAGGTAGGTTCCTACAATGAGCAGTTCTTC.

V is TRBV5-1 and J is TRBJ1-1; D gene unclear. The CDR3 is 17 amino acids. Germline CDR1 is SGHRS and CDR2 is YFSETQ. V lost 6 bases and J 0 bases, leaving 21 bases between the germline ends. The CDR3 loop is CASTLQGMQAMNTEAFF. The DNA of the CDR3 is TGCGCCAGCACCCTGCAAGGGATGCAGGCGATGAACACTGAAGCTTTCTTT.